The 18 T cell receptor beta chains given below trace back to one sample, sequenced in a study of shared clonotypes between healthy human individuals. Only in-frame clones appear in the TCRdb table, and some are missing; sequencing was by immunoSEQ multiplex PCR. Altogether 2.5 million or so clones are present, just over 90% being singletons, with the ten largest covering about 0.13%. The source material was naive CD4+ T cells sorted from blood. Sample subset: CD45RA+ positively selected. These receptors were obtained from a man younger than 35 in good health.

This rearrangement joins TRBV7-2 to TRBJ2-7, with 12 bases fitting TRBD2. The CDR3 covers 17 residues. V lost 6 bases, J lost 2 bases, and 11 bases stayed unmatched. Germline V gives CDR1 SGHTA, CDR2 FQGNSA. DNA for the CDR3: TGTGCCAGCAGTCTGAGGACTAGCGGGACCCGCGCCTACGAGCAGTACTTC. The encoded protein is CASSLRTSGTRAYEQYF.

This clone was observed a single time. The chain links TRBV7-2 to TRBJ1-2; D unclear. This CDR3 has 13 amino acids. CDR1 and CDR2 from the germline V gene are SGHTA and FQGNSA. V lost 5 bases, J lost 2 bases, and 9 bases lay in between. The CDR3 DNA is TGTGCCAGCAGCCCCGATCACAACTATGGCTACACCTTC. The encoded protein is CASSPDHNYGYTF.

To note about this clone: An end of the junction differs from the germline gene, which may be a read error. The chain joins TRBV7-7 to TRBJ2-1; D is undetermined. The CDR3 loop spans 16 amino acids. Germline-derived CDR1 and CDR2 are SSHAT and FNYEAQ (reference sequence). The CDR3 DNA sequence: TGTGCTAGCAGCTCCCCGTCGAAGGGCCCCTACAATGAGCAGTTCTTC. Amino acid sequence: CASSSPSKGPYNEQFF. Looking up the rest from reference TRBV7-7 and TRBJ2-1 gives the full variable domain: GAGVSQSPRYKVTKRGQDVTLRCDPISSHATLYWYQQALGQGPEFLTYFNYEAQPDKSGLPSDRFSAERPEGSISTLTIQRTEQRDSAMYRCASSSPSKGPYNEQFFGPGTRLTVL.

This rearrangement joins TRBV6-1 to TRBJ1-6; D remains unclear. Trimming removed 1 base from V and 6 bases from J, with 13 bases in between. Per germline, CDR1 MNHNS and CDR2 SASEGT. CDR3 length equals 16 residues. The CDR3 coding sequence is TGTGCCAGCAGTGAAGATGCGGGGAGAGGTAATTCACCCCTCCACTTT. Residues: CASSEDAGRGNSPLHF.

This clone showed up just a few times. The chain uses TRBV2 and TRBJ1-5; possibly TRBD1 for D (6 bases). The CDR3 spans 13 residues. Germline V gives CDR1 SNHLY, CDR2 FYNNEI. The V end was cut by 6 bases, the J end by 3 bases, with 9 bases between. The CDR3 is CASRDSYNQPQHF. The CDR3 DNA is TGTGCCAGCAGGGACAGCTACAATCAGCCCCAGCATTTT.

On this clone: The sample contains more than one DNA sequence encoding this CDR3. The chain recombines TRBV6-5 with TRBJ1-1, with a tentative D call TRBD1 (5 bases). The CDR3 contains 14 residues. The V end was cut by 2 bases, the J end by 1 base, with 8 bases between. CDR1 is MNHEY and CDR2 is SVGAGI in the germline V gene. As DNA, the CDR3 is TGTGCCAGCAGTTACGCCGGGGGGAACACTGAAGCTTTCTTT. Its translation: CASSYAGGNTEAFF.

The sample holds one count of this clone. The chain recombines TRBV19 with TRBJ1-1, with D possibly TRBD1 on 6 matching bases. The V gene's germline CDR1 is LNHDA and CDR2 SQIVND (reference sequence). Trimming removed 7 bases at V and 6 bases at J, with 24 bases between. The CDR3 totals 16 residues. The chain's CDR3 is CASTPYLRGKRPEAFF. CDR3 nucleotides: TGTGCCAGTACCCCCTATCTGAGGGGGAAGAGGCCTGAAGCTTTCTTT.

The rearrangement joins TRBV10-2 to TRBJ2-7; a possible D gene is TRBD1 (5 bases). The V gene's germline CDR1 is WSHSY and CDR2 SAAADI. V lost 2 bases and J 0 bases, leaving 8 bases between the germline ends. This CDR3 is built from 14 residues. CDR3 sequence (DNA): TGCGCCAGCAGTGAGGCGGACAACTCCTACGAGCAGTACTTC. This translates into CASSEADNSYEQYF.

This sequence joins TRBV10-3 and TRBJ1-3; 10 bases fit TRBD1. After removal of 5 bases from V and 10 bases from J, the junction contained 8 bases not matched to a gene. The CDR3 has 14 amino acids. The germline V gene has CDR1 ENHRY and CDR2 SYGVKD. The CDR3 is CAISSDRGLSTIYF. CDR3 DNA sequence: TGTGCCATCAGTTCTGACAGGGGGCTCTCGACCATATATTTT.

In this sample, this clone turned up a few times. The chain is built from TRBV6-1 and TRBJ1-4; maybe TRBD1 (5 bases). Germline V gene data show CDR1 as MNHNS and CDR2 as SASEGT. V gave up 10 bases and J gave up 8 bases, with 20 bases separating them. The CDR3 is made up of 14 amino acids. CDR3 sequence: CATSSSQGAEKLFF. The CDR3 nucleotides are TGTGCCACCTCGTCCAGCCAGGGTGCGGAAAAACTGTTTTTT.

With respect to this clone: Other DNA sequences in this specimen translate into the identical CDR3. This rearrangement joins TRBV10-3 to TRBJ2-7, with D perhaps matching TRBD1 (5 bases). CDR1 ENHRY and CDR2 SYGVKD come from the germline V gene. V dropped 0 bases and J dropped 2 bases, with 5 bases sitting between them. CDR3 length: 13 amino acids. For the CDR3, the DNA is TGTGCCATCAGTGAGTCGACAGCCTACGAGCAGTACTTC. It encodes CAISESTAYEQYF.

J is TRBJ1-2 and V is TRBV15; the D is unclear. The germline CDR1 and CDR2 sequences are LNHNV and YYDKDF (reference sequence). The length of the CDR3 is 12 residues. V lost 0 bases and J 8 bases, leaving 7 bases between the germline ends. Here the CDR3 reads CATSRDGWGYTF. Here the CDR3 DNA reads TGTGCCACCAGCAGAGATGGTTGGGGCTACACCTTC.

The chain carries TRBV29-1 and TRBJ2-5; 10 bases are a match to TRBD1. Germline values: CDR1 SQVTM, CDR2 ANQGSEA. V was pared by 4 bases and J by 5 bases, with 4 bases of the junction left unmatched. The CDR3 loop spans 13 amino acids. In DNA form, the CDR3 reads TGCAGCGTTGGGGACAGGGGAATGGAGACCCAGTACTTC. Translation gives CSVGDRGMETQYF.

V is TRBV14 and J is TRBJ2-3; D assignment may be TRBD1 or TRBD2 (5 bases each). The germline V gene encodes CDR1 SGHDN and CDR2 FVKESK. This CDR3 region has 16 residues. V was clipped by 0 bases and J by 2 bases, with 12 bases between them. The CDR3 protein is CASSQDRGTYTDTQYF. Here the CDR3 DNA reads TGTGCCAGCAGCCAAGATCGTGGGACCTACACAGATACGCAGTATTTT.

The genes are TRBV10-1 and TRBJ2-7; D is perhaps TRBD2 (5 bases). V was pared by 7 bases and J by 3 bases, with 13 bases between. There are 13 residues in the CDR3. In germline, CDR1 is WNHNN, CDR2 SYGVQD (reference sequence). This chain's CDR3 is CASKRLTYYEQYF. The CDR3 DNA sequence: TGCGCCAGCAAACGACTAACCTACTACGAGCAGTACTTC.

This chain uses TRBV18 with TRBJ2-7; 7 bases fit TRBD1. V was pared by 5 bases and J by 7 bases, with 8 bases of the junction left unmatched. CDR1 and CDR2 (germline): KGHSH, LQKENI. This CDR3 has 13 amino acids. The DNA of the CDR3 is TGTGCCAGCTCATCAGGACAGGCCCAGGAGCAGTACTTC. Its translation is CASSSGQAQEQYF.

The chain links TRBV5-5 to TRBJ1-1; no reliable D call. Trimming took 0 bases from V and 1 from J, leaving 10 bases between them. CDR3 length equals 15 residues. The germline V gene encodes CDR1 SGHKS and CDR2 YYEKEE (reference sequence). The CDR3 region has the DNA TGTGCCAGCAGCTTGGACGGGCACCCGAACACTGAAGCTTTCTTT. The encoded protein is CASSLDGHPNTEAFF.

CDR3 coding DNA: TGTGCCAGCAGTGGGGGGTTCGAAGCTTTCTTT. Translating it yields CASSGGFEAFF. The V and J genes are TRBV6-1 and TRBJ1-1, with D possibly being TRBD1 (5 bases). CDR1 and CDR2 from the germline V gene are MNHNS and SASEGT. V was shortened by 4 bases and J by 8 bases, with 8 bases between the two germline ends. This CDR3 is built from 11 residues.